The next 20 T cell receptor beta chains were all read from a single sample in a study of cytomegalovirus exposure and HLA in healthy donors. PCR employed 60 Vbeta and 13 Jbeta primers. Sequenced by immunoSEQ multiplex PCR; TCRdb stores in-frame clones only, minus some. The sample lists about 82,000 clones; roughly four fifths were seen once. The sample consisted of PBMCs. These receptors originate from a woman aged 45-65 years in good health and CMV-seropositive.

This clone has more than one count but fewer than ten. The genes are TRBV20-1 and TRBJ2-7; D gene uncertain. V shed 3 bases and J shed 4 bases, with 7 bases lying between them. The germline V gene encodes CDR1 DFQATT and CDR2 SNEGSKA (reference sequence). The CDR3 totals 11 residues. The CDR3 spells CSARVGYEQYF. The CDR3 DNA sequence: TGCAGTGCTAGGGTCGGTTACGAGCAGTACTTC.

The chain is built from TRBV4-1 and TRBJ1-5; 10 bases agree with TRBD1. The CDR3 is 15 amino acids. Losses at the gene ends were 2 bases for V and 7 bases for J; bases not matched to a gene: 5. Germline-derived CDR1 and CDR2 are MGHRA and YSYEKL. CDR3 nucleotide sequence: TGCGCCAGCAGCCAAAAGACAGGGGGCGGCCAGCCCCAGCATTTT. This gives the protein CASSQKTGGGQPQHF.

The J gene is TRBJ1-4, the V gene TRBV7-9; D not resolved. Germline V CDR1 and CDR2: SEHNR, FQNEAQ (reference sequence). This CDR3 has 14 residues. Trimming took 5 bases from V and 4 from J, leaving 11 bases between them. The CDR3 here is CASSPVFGNEKLFF. The CDR3 DNA reads as TGTGCCAGCAGCCCGGTCTTCGGTAATGAAAAACTGTTTTTT.

This clone has a single count. The gene calls are TRBV6-1 and TRBJ1-2; D is unclear. V dropped 2 bases and J dropped 4 bases, with 8 bases sitting between them. The CDR3 covers 13 residues. The germline CDR1 and CDR2 sequences are MNHNS and SASEGT. CDR3: CASSENGLYGYTF. In DNA, the CDR3 is TGTGCCAGCAGTGAAAACGGACTCTATGGCTACACCTTC.

This clone was detected only a few times. The genes are TRBV28 and TRBJ2-7; D perhaps matches TRBD2 (5 bases). The germline CDR1 and CDR2 sequences are MDHEN and SYDVKM. The length of the CDR3 is 15 residues. The germline V and J ends were trimmed by 1 base and 1 base, with 11 bases remaining between them. CDR3 bases: TGTGCCAGCAGTTTATTACGGGGAACTTCCTACGAGCAGTACTTC. It translates to CASSLLRGTSYEQYF. Full variable domain (remainder filled in from reference TRBV28 and TRBJ2-7): DVKVTQSSRYLVKRTGEKVFLECVQDMDHENMFWYRQDPGLGLRLIYFSYDVKMKEKGDIPEGYSVSREKKERFSLILESASTNQTSMYLCASSLLRGTSYEQYFGPGTRLTVT.

This clone appeared a few times. The chain joins TRBV5-1 to TRBJ2-3, with 10 bases lining up with TRBD1. J was trimmed by 3 bases and V by 0 bases; bases with no gene match: 1. Germline CDR1 is SGHRS and CDR2 is YFSETQ. This CDR3 spans 15 amino acids. CDR3 coding DNA: TGCGCCAGCAGCTTGGGGGGACAGGGGACAGATACGCAGTATTTT. This codes for CASSLGGQGTDTQYF.

The chain uses TRBV6-5 and TRBJ2-7; 11 nucleotides match TRBD2. This CDR3 spans 14 amino acids. The V gene's germline CDR1 is MNHEY and CDR2 SVGAGI. V shed 6 bases and J 3 bases; nucleotides not matched to a gene: 4. CDR3 nucleotide sequence: TGTGCCAGCAGACGAGGACTAGCGGGCTACGAGCAGTACTTC. This sequence encodes CASRRGLAGYEQYF.

This chain links TRBV5-6 with TRBJ2-3; no firm D call. V lost 0 bases to trimming and J lost 1 base, with 3 bases between them. CDR3 length: 13 amino acids. Per germline, CDR1 SGHDT and CDR2 YYEEEE. CDR3 DNA sequence: TGTGCCAGCAGCTTGGCAGGCACAGATACGCAGTATTTT. It is translated as CASSLAGTDTQYF.

The V call is TRBV5-5, the J call TRBJ2-1; 7 nucleotides line up with TRBD2. The CDR3 extends over 14 amino acids. Germline V gives CDR1 SGHKS, CDR2 YYEKEE (reference sequence). With 4 bases clipped from V and 7 bases from J, the junction kept 8 bases outside the gene matches. In DNA form, the CDR3 reads TGTGCCAGCAGCCCTGGACTGGGGGGGAATGAGCAGTTCTTC. It yields the protein CASSPGLGGNEQFF. The full variable domain, with the rest looked up from reference TRBV5-5 and TRBJ2-1, is DAGVTQSPTHLIKTRGQQVTLRCSPISGHKSVSWYQQVLGQGPQFIFQYYEKEERGRGNFPDRFSARQFPNYSSELNVNALLLGDSALYLCASSPGLGGNEQFFGPGTRLTVL.

Of note for this clone: The sample carries other DNA sequences with the same CDR3. CDR3 sequence reads: CASSSQGGNQPQHF. The CDR3 coding sequence is TGTGCCAGTAGCAGCCAGGGGGGCAATCAGCCCCAGCATTTT. The chain combines TRBV19 with TRBJ1-5, with 7 bases identical to TRBD1. The CDR3 totals 14 residues. Trimming removed 6 bases from V and 2 bases from J; junction bases left unmatched: 4. Germline V gives CDR1 LNHDA, CDR2 SQIVND (reference sequence).

The chain couples TRBV18 to TRBJ1-5; tentatively, D is TRBD1 (6 bases). Germline CDR1 is KGHSH and CDR2 is LQKENI. The CDR3 is 13 residues long. Trimming left V 5 bases short and J 5 bases short, with 10 bases between. The CDR3 reads CASSRDTDQPQHF. The DNA for the CDR3 is TGTGCCAGCTCAAGGGACACCGATCAGCCCCAGCATTTT.

This clone was seen a single time. The genes are TRBV13 and TRBJ1-5; no clear D gene. The CDR3 loop spans 15 amino acids. The germline V gene encodes CDR1 PRHDT and CDR2 FYEKMQ (reference sequence). V gave up 0 bases and J gave up 3 bases, with 9 bases separating them. The CDR3 loop is CASSLGARNNQPQHF. The CDR3 nucleotides read TGTGCCAGCAGCTTAGGGGCCAGGAACAATCAGCCCCAGCATTTT.

The J gene is TRBJ2-1, the V gene TRBV9, with D perhaps TRBD2 (5 bases). The CDR3 covers 16 residues. Germline V gene sequence: CDR1 SGDLS, CDR2 YYNGEE. V gave up 0 bases and J gave up 5 bases, with 15 bases separating them. The CDR3 DNA sequence: TGTGCCAGCAGCGTAGATCCGGGAAGGATGAACAATGAGCAGTTCTTC. Translating gives CASSVDPGRMNNEQFF.

The gene calls are TRBV4-2 and TRBJ1-2; no definite D call. CDR1 is LGHNA and CDR2 is YNFKEQ in the germline V gene. The CDR3 runs to 11 residues. Deletions cut 3 bases from V and 6 bases from J, with 5 bases between. The CDR3 nucleotides are TGTGCCAGCAGCCACTTAAATGGCTACACCTTC. Translation gives CASSHLNGYTF.

The chain combines TRBV2 with TRBJ1-1; 8 positions agree with TRBD1. This CDR3 comprises 11 residues. J lost 8 bases, V lost 6 bases, and 2 bases had no gene match. Germline V gene data show CDR1 as SNHLY and CDR2 as FYNNEI. The chain's CDR3 is CASSRTGEAFF. CDR3 in DNA: TGTGCCAGCAGCAGGACAGGGGAAGCTTTCTTT. Drawing the rest from reference TRBV2 and TRBJ1-1, the complete variable domain is EPEVTQTPSHQVTQMGQEVILRCVPISNHLYFYWYRQILGQKVEFLVSFYNNEISEKSEIFDDQFSVERPDGSNFTLKIRSTKLEDSAMYFCASSRTGEAFFGQGTRLTVV.

This clone showed up just once. The chain is built from TRBV29-1 and TRBJ2-1; 13 nucleotides align to TRBD2. This CDR3 is 17 amino acids long. Germline CDR1 is SQVTM and CDR2 is ANQGSEA. The V and J ends lost 4 bases and 10 bases, in that order; junction bases with no gene match: 16. The CDR3 DNA reads TGCAGCGTTGGTGGTGGGGGCCTATGGGGACTAGCGGGGGAGCAGTTCTTC. Amino acid sequence: CSVGGGGLWGLAGEQFF.

V is TRBV18 and J is TRBJ2-5, with TRBD2 identical over 9 bases. This CDR3 spans 14 amino acids. Losses at the gene ends were 2 bases for V and 8 bases for J; bases not matched to a gene: 6. Germline-derived CDR1 and CDR2 are KGHSH and LQKENI. CDR3 sequence: CASSPGLASSTQYF. The CDR3 DNA follows: TGTGCCAGCTCACCAGGACTAGCGAGTTCAACCCAGTACTTC.

The chain has TRBV30 and TRBJ2-5, with 7 bases aligning to TRBD2. This CDR3 has 14 residues. The V and J ends lost 0 bases and 4 bases, in that order; junction bases with no gene match: 5. The germline CDR1 and CDR2 sequences are GTSNPN and SVGIG (reference sequence). CDR3 in amino acids: CAWSVGGRGETQYF. The CDR3 nucleotides are TGTGCCTGGAGTGTGGGGGGGAGAGGAGAGACCCAGTACTTC. The entire variable domain, with the rest obtained from reference TRBV30 and TRBJ2-5, is as follows: SQTIHQWPATLVQPVGSPLSLECTVEGTSNPNLYWYRQAAGRGLQLLFYSVGIGQISSEVPQNLSASRPQDRQFILSSKKLLLSDSGFYLCAWSVGGRGETQYFGPGTRLLVL.

V is TRBV5-5 and J is TRBJ1-2, with a possible D match to TRBD1 (5 bases). Looked up from germline, CDR1 is SGHKS and CDR2 is YYEKEE (reference sequence). The CDR3 spans 15 residues. V gave up 3 bases and J gave up 7 bases, with 19 bases separating them. CDR3 in amino acids: CASSSLPGLGGGYTF. CDR3 DNA: TGTGCCAGCAGCTCTTTGCCAGGGCTGGGAGGTGGCTACACCTTC.

This clone was recorded only once. This CDR3 is also generated by other DNA sequences in the sample. The rearrangement uses TRBV27 and TRBJ2-3; 10 bases fit TRBD2. There are 16 residues in the CDR3. Trimming at V came to 4 bases and at J to 1 base, leaving 5 bases not matched to a gene. Germline V gives CDR1 MNHEY, CDR2 SMNVEV (reference sequence). The CDR3 DNA is TGTGCCAGCAGTTCCCGACTAGCGGGCGGCACAGATACGCAGTATTTT. Translated, it gives CASSSRLAGGTDTQYF.